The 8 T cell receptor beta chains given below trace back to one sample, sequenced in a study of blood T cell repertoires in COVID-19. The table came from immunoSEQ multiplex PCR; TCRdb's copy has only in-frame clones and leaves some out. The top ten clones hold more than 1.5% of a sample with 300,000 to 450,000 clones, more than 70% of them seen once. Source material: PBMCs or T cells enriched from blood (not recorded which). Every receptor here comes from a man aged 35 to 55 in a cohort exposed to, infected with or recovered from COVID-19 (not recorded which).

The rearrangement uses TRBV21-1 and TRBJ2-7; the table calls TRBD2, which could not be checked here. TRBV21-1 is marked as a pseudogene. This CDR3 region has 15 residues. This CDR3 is CASSHFLRPCYEQYF. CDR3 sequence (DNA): TGTGCCAGCAGTCATTTTTTGCGGCCCTGCTACGAGCAGTACTTC.

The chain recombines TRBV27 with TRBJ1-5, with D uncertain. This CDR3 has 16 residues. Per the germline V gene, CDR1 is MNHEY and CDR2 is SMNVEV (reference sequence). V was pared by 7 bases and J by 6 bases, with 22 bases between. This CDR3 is CASKTLVSGFGQPQHF. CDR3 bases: TGTGCCAGCAAAACCCTCGTGTCGGGGTTTGGTCAGCCCCAGCATTTT.

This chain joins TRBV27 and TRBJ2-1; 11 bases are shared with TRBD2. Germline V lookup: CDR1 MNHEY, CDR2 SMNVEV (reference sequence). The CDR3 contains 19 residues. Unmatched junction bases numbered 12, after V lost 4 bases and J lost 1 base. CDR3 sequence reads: CASSYRALAGGVSYNEQFF. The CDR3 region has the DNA TGTGCCAGCAGTTATAGGGCCTTAGCGGGAGGGGTTTCCTACAATGAGCAGTTCTTC.

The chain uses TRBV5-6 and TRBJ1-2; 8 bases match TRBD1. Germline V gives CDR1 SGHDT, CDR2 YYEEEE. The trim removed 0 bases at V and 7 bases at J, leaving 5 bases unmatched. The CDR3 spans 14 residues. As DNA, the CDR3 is TGTGCCAGCAGCTTGGGACAGGGGATCGGTGGCTACACCTTC. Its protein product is CASSLGQGIGGYTF.

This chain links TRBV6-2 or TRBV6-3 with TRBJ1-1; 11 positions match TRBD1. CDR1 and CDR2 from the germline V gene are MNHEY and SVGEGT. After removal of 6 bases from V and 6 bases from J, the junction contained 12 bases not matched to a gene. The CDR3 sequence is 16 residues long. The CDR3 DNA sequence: TGTGCCAGCAGCTATACCGGACAGGGGGCTATGGCTGAAGCTTTCTTT. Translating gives CASSYTGQGAMAEAFF.

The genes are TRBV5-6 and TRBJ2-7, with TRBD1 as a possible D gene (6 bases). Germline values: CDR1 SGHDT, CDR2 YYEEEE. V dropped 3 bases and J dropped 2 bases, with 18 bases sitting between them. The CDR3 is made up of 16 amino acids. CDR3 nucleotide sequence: TGTGCCAGCAGCTGGGGAGAACGGGACAACGCCTACGAGCAGTACTTC. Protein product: CASSWGERDNAYEQYF. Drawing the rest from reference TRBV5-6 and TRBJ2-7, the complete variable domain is DAGVTQSPTHLIKTRGQQVTLRCSPKSGHDTVSWYQQALGQGPQFIFQYYEEEERQRGNFPDRFSGHQFPNYSSELNVNALLLGDSALYLCASSWGERDNAYEQYFGPGTRLTVT.

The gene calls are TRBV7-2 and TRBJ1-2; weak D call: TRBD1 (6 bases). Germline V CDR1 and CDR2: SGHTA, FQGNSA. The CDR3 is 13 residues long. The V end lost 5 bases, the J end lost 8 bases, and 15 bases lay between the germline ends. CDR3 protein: CASSHNRAQGYTF. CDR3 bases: TGTGCCAGCAGCCATAACAGGGCTCAAGGCTACACCTTC. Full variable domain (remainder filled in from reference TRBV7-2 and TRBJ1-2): GAGVSQSPSNKVTEKGKDVELRCDPISGHTALYWYRQSLGQGLEFLIYFQGNSAPDKSGLPSDRFSAERTGGSVSTLTIQRTQQEDSAVYLCASSHNRAQGYTFGSGTRLTVV.

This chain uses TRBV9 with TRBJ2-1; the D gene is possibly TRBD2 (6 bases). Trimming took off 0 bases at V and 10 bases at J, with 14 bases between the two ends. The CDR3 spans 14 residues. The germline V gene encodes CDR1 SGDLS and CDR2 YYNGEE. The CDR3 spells CASSVATGVGEQFF. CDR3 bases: TGTGCCAGCAGCGTAGCCACGGGAGTGGGCGAGCAGTTCTTC.